Listed below are T cell receptor beta chains from one sample, sequenced in a study of T cells after yellow fever vaccination. MiXCR, run by TCRdb on the 5' RACE reads, gives a single entry per CDR3 protein. The sample includes 40,000 to 55,000 distinct CDR3 sequences, about 6.3% of them seen just once. The source material was CD8+ T cells not binding an NS4B(214-222) dextramer, sorted from PBMCs, sampled more than 40 days after the first yellow fever vaccination. These receptors were obtained from a man aged 18 to 35 who received the YFV17D yellow fever vaccine. Both conserved end residues are part of each CDR3. D genes are given only for firm matches. A clone size is listed for some rows: how often the clone was seen (once, few, many), or a class if it is expanded.

>TRBV5-1|TRBD2|many|TRBJ2-1
TGCGCCAGCAGCTTGGTGGGAGGGTACAGCTCCTACAATGAGCAGTTCTTC
CASSLVGGYSSYNEQFF
>TRBV7-9|.|.|TRBJ1-6
TGTGCCAGCAGCTTTTCCGTGGGAACCCTCACCCTCCACTTT
CASSFSVGTLTLHF
>TRBV12-3/TRBV12-4|TRBD1|.|TRBJ2-5
TGTGCCAGCAGACCGGACAGGACACAAGAGACCCAGTACTTC
CASRPDRTQETQYF
>TRBV10-2|.|.|TRBJ1-2
TGCGCCAGCAGTGAGTTTAGGGGCAACTATGGCTACACCTTC
CASSEFRGNYGYTF
>TRBV6-2/TRBV6-3|.|many|TRBJ2-2
TGTGCCAGCAGTTACTCGAACACCGGGGAGCTGTTTTTT
CASSYSNTGELFF
>TRBV20-1|TRBD1|many|TRBJ2-4
TGCAGTGCTGATCGACGGGACAGAAAAAACATTCAGTACTTC
CSADRRDRKNIQYF
>TRBV4-1|TRBD1|.|TRBJ1-5
TGCGCCAGCAGCCAAGATAAAATCCAGACAGGGCTTTGGCAGCCCCAGCATTTT
CASSQDKIQTGLWQPQHF
>TRBV30|.|.|TRBJ2-5
TGTGCCTGGAGTGTAATTGGGAATCGAGAGACCCAGTACTTC
CAWSVIGNRETQYF
>TRBV19|.|few|TRBJ1-2
TGTGCCAGTAGTGTGGCGATGGGGTATGGCTACACCTTC
CASSVAMGYGYTF
>TRBV7-8|.|many|TRBJ2-3
TGTGCCAGCAGCTTAGGTCGCCGGTATAGCACAGATACGCAGTATTTT
CASSLGRRYSTDTQYF
>TRBV12-3/TRBV12-4|.|many|TRBJ2-5
TGTGCCAGTTTAAATTTGTACCAAGAGACCCAGTACTTC
CASLNLYQETQYF
>TRBV20-1|.|.|TRBJ1-2
TGCAGTGCTAGAGATCAGGGAACCTTGGGCTATGGCTACACCTTC
CSARDQGTLGYGYTF
>TRBV3-1|.|many|TRBJ2-1
TGTGCCAGCAGCCAAGATGGGAGCTCCTACAATGAGCAGTTCTTC
CASSQDGSSYNEQFF
>TRBV6-5|.|.|TRBJ2-1
TGTGCCAGCAGTTACCGGTTCGGCTCCGCCTACAATGAGCAGTTCTTC
CASSYRFGSAYNEQFF
>TRBV16|TRBD2|.|TRBJ2-1
TGTGCCAGCAGCCCGACGGGACTAGCGGGGGGGGGCTCCTACAATGAGCAGTTCTTC
CASSPTGLAGGGSYNEQFF
>TRBV10-2|.|.|TRBJ2-7
TGCGCCAGCAGTGAAGGTCAGATTGTTGGCTACGAGCAGTACTTC
CASSEGQIVGYEQYF
>TRBV6-5|.|.|TRBJ1-6
TGTGCCAGCAGCGGAGACAGCACCTATAATTCACCCCTCCACTTT
CASSGDSTYNSPLHF
>TRBV7-2|.|many|TRBJ2-7
TGTGCCAGCAGCTTAGGTTCTAGCTCCTACGAGCAGTACTTC
CASSLGSSSYEQYF
>TRBV29-1|.|.|TRBJ2-3
TGCAGCGTTTTTGGAGTTTACACAGATACGCAGTATTTT
CSVFGVYTDTQYF
>TRBV20-1|.|few|TRBJ1-5
TGCAGTGCTAGAGATACCTTGTCAGGAGATGATTATCAGCCCCAGCATTTT
CSARDTLSGDDYQPQHF
>TRBV6-6|.|.|TRBJ2-5
TGTGCCAGCAGTTTACAGATGGAGACCCAGTACTTC
CASSLQMETQYF
>TRBV7-3|.|many|TRBJ2-3
TGTGCCAGCAGCTTAAGTGGGCGGGCAGATACGCAGTATTTT
CASSLSGRADTQYF
>TRBV7-6|.|.|TRBJ1-5
TGTGCCAGCAGCTCCACAGGGAAAAGCAATCAGCCCCAGCATTTT
CASSSTGKSNQPQHF
>TRBV29-1|TRBD1|.|TRBJ2-5
TGCAGCGTGGATGACAGGGGAGAAGTGACCCAGTACTTC
CSVDDRGEVTQYF
>TRBV29-1|.|many|TRBJ2-5
TGCAGCGTTGATGTCGGGGTTTTAGGTGCCCAGTACTTC
CSVDVGVLGAQYF
>TRBV24-1|.|.|TRBJ2-4
TGTGCCACCAGGGGGCGCTGGACCAAAAACATTCAGTACTTC
CATRGRWTKNIQYF
>TRBV7-2|TRBD2|few|TRBJ2-3
TGTGCCAGCCTTTGGCGGGGGGACCGGACCAGCACAGATACGCAGTATTTT
CASLWRGDRTSTDTQYF
>TRBV2|.|many|TRBJ2-7
TGTGCCAGCAGTGAGGGGGTAAGCGTCCGCTCCTACGAGCAGTACTTC
CASSEGVSVRSYEQYF
>TRBV7-2|.|few|TRBJ1-2
TGTGCCAGCAGCTTAGCCACAGAGTCCTTGTGGTACCACACCTTC
CASSLATESLWYHTF
>TRBV7-9|.|.|TRBJ2-3
TGTGCCAGCAGCCCGAGGCCGGATCCCGCAGATACGCAGTATTTT
CASSPRPDPADTQYF
>TRBV9|.|.|TRBJ1-1
TGTGCCAGCAGCGTAGAGGGTCAGGGCACTGAAGCTTTCTTT
CASSVEGQGTEAFF
>TRBV12-3/TRBV12-4|.|many|TRBJ1-1
TGTGCCAGCAGCGACGTCTTAGGGAACACTGAAGCTTTCTTT
CASSDVLGNTEAFF
>TRBV29-1|.|few|TRBJ1-1
TGCAGCGTTGAAGAAAGAGGTGAGAACACTGAAGCTTTCTTT
CSVEERGENTEAFF
>TRBV6-5|.|many|TRBJ1-2
TGTGCCAGCAGTTACTCGGGGGGAAGTGGCGACTATGGCTACACCTTC
CASSYSGGSGDYGYTF
>TRBV29-1|.|many|TRBJ2-7
TGCAGCGCTTCGGACAGAAGCTCCTACGAGCAGTACTTC
CSASDRSSYEQYF
>TRBV4-3|.|.|TRBJ1-2
TGCGCCAGCAGCCAAGACCGCAACAGGGCAGCTAACTATGGCTACACCTTC
CASSQDRNRAANYGYTF
>TRBV4-1|.|many|TRBJ2-2
TGCGCCAGCAGCCCGGACCCAACCGGGGAGCTGTTTTTT
CASSPDPTGELFF
>TRBV7-9|.|.|TRBJ1-5
TGTGCCAGCAGCTCCATCCCCAATCAGCCCCAGCATTTT
CASSSIPNQPQHF
>TRBV7-8|.|.|TRBJ2-3
TGTGCCAGCAGCGGGGACCCGAGTTACACAGATACGCAGTATTTT
CASSGDPSYTDTQYF
>TRBV9|.|many|TRBJ1-6
TGTGCCAGCAGCGTAGCGTACAGGGAGACTTCACCCCTCCACTTT
CASSVAYRETSPLHF
>TRBV5-4|TRBD2|many|TRBJ2-1
TGTGCCAGCAGCCGAAGCGGGGTTACCTACAATGAGCAGTTCTTC
CASSRSGVTYNEQFF
>TRBV20-1|.|few|TRBJ2-7
TGCAGTGCTAGGCAGGGGCGTCTCAACGAGCAGTACTTC
CSARQGRLNEQYF
>TRBV7-2|TRBD1|.|TRBJ1-1
TGTGCCAGCAGCGTATGGGGGACAGGGGTCACTGAAGCTTTCTTT
CASSVWGTGVTEAFF
>TRBV10-3|.|.|TRBJ1-5
TGTGCCATCAGTGAGAATGTGGAGATTGGGCAGCCCCAGCATTTT
CAISENVEIGQPQHF
>TRBV6-1|TRBD2|few|TRBJ2-4
TGTGCCAGCAGAAAAGACGTAAGCGTGGCGGGAGGCATTCAGTACTTC
CASRKDVSVAGGIQYF
>TRBV27|.|few|TRBJ2-3
TGTGCCAGCAGTTGGCGGCGTACAGATACGCAGTATTTT
CASSWRRTDTQYF
>TRBV12-3/TRBV12-4|.|.|TRBJ2-5
TGTGCCAGCAGCCTCTTGGTACAAGAGACCCAGTACTTC
CASSLLVQETQYF
>TRBV11-3|.|many|TRBJ2-1
TGTGCCAGCAGCGTGGGGGGGGGCGACAATGAGCAGTTCTTC
CASSVGGGDNEQFF
>TRBV7-6|.|medium-sized|TRBJ2-3
TGTGCCAGCAGCTACACTAGCACAGATACGCAGTATTTT
CASSYTSTDTQYF
>TRBV7-3|.|.|TRBJ2-1
TGTGCCAGCAGCCCCTGGGGACTTTACAATGAGCAGTTCTTC
CASSPWGLYNEQFF
>TRBV6-1|.|few|TRBJ2-2
TGTGCCAGCAAGTCCGGGGAGCTGTTTTTT
CASKSGELFF
>TRBV12-3/TRBV12-4|.|few|TRBJ2-2
TGTGCCAGCATGAGCGGGGAGCTGTTTTTT
CASMSGELFF